This T cell receptor (beta chain) was sequenced in a study of shared clonotypes between healthy human individuals. Study-level results: With a few donors compared, 4.5% to 6.5% of naive CD4 clonotypes were shared. Memory subsets generally showed smaller estimated richness than naive subsets did. Represented genetic and exposure-history diversity was restricted by having few donors.

Trimming stripped 5 bases from V and 8 bases from J, with 9 bases between. Per germline, CDR1 MNHEY and CDR2 SVGAGI. This CDR3 comprises 11 residues. As concerns this clone: Its target is not known.

TCRdb keeps only in-frame clones here, not all; method: immunoSEQ multiplex PCR. Of about 960,000 clones in the sample, about 80% were seen once. A CD45RA-negative memory subset and a CD45RA+ naive subset were separated from the CD4+ cells. The chain recombines TRBV6-5 with TRBJ1-2, with a tentative D call TRBD1 (5 bases). This receptor was identified in a man between 18 and 35 years old in good health. The sequencing sample was made of memory CD4+ T cells sorted from blood. Specified subset: CD45RA-negative fraction. The CDR3 DNA reads TGTGCCAGCAGTCCAGGGTCCGGCTACACCTTC. Protein: CASSPGSGYTF.